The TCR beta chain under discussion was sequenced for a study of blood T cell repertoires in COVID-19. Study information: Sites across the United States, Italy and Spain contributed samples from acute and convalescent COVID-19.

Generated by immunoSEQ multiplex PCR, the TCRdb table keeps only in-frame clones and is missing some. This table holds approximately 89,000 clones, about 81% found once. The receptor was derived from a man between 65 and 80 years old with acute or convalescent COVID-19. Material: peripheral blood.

The CDR3 protein is CASSRGLRQNEKLFF. In DNA, the CDR3 is TGTGCCAGCAGCCGAGGACTAAGGCAAAATGAAAAACTGTTTTTT. V gene TRBV5-5 combines with J gene TRBJ1-4, with D uncertain. V lost 4 bases, J lost 5 bases, and 15 bases lay in between. This CDR3 is 15 amino acids long. Germline V gene data show CDR1 as SGHKS and CDR2 as YYEKEE (reference sequence).